This passage covers 17 T cell receptor beta chains from one sample sequenced in a study of blood T cell repertoires in COVID-19. Clones were sequenced by immunoSEQ multiplex PCR, and TCRdb holds only the in-frame ones, with some missing. The repertoire holds about 160,000 clones, with approximately 86% as singletons. Sample: peripheral blood. The receptors stem from a woman in her sixties who had recovered from COVID-19.

The V gene is TRBV28, the J gene TRBJ2-5; 7 nucleotides match TRBD2. The V segment lost 5 bases and the J segment 1 base; nucleotides outside the gene matches: 10. This CDR3 has 16 residues. The germline V gene encodes CDR1 MDHEN and CDR2 SYDVKM. The CDR3 DNA sequence: TGTGCCAGCAGTCCCCGGGACTACAAGTCCCAAGAGACCCAGTACTTC. Its protein product is CASSPRDYKSQETQYF.

The chain joins TRBV5-5 to TRBJ2-4; possibly TRBD2 for D (5 bases). The CDR3 totals 15 residues. Trimming stripped 0 bases from V and 6 bases from J, with 13 bases between. From germline, CDR1 is SGHKS and CDR2 YYEKEE (reference sequence). CDR3 nucleotides: TGTGCCAGCAGCTTGGTTTTGGACTGGCGAAACATTCAGTACTTC. Translation: CASSLVLDWRNIQYF.

This sequence joins TRBV19 and TRBJ1-5; the match to TRBD1 covers 9 bases. The V gene end was trimmed by 5 bases and the J gene end by 7 bases; junction bases not matched to a gene: 9. The length of the CDR3 is 15 residues. Germline lookup yields CDR1 LNHDA and CDR2 SQIVND (reference sequence). The CDR3 spells CASSPEQGAKQPQHF. The CDR3, as DNA: TGTGCCAGTAGTCCGGAACAGGGGGCGAAGCAGCCCCAGCATTTT.

The V call is TRBV9, the J call TRBJ2-7; 8 nucleotides agree with TRBD2. Germline assignment: CDR1 SGDLS and CDR2 YYNGEE. The ends lost 4 bases at V and 2 bases at J; junction bases unmatched: 5. This CDR3 has 14 residues. The CDR3 sequence: CASSPGGVAYEQYF. CDR3 coding DNA: TGTGCCAGCAGCCCCGGGGGGGTCGCCTACGAGCAGTACTTC.

This rearrangement joins TRBV19 to TRBJ1-6; possible D gene TRBD1, 5 bases. The CDR3 has 15 amino acids. V lost 5 bases and J 6 bases, leaving 14 bases between the germline ends. CDR1 LNHDA and CDR2 SQIVND come from the germline V gene (reference sequence). The CDR3 reads CASSSLTATNSPLHF. CDR3 DNA sequence: TGTGCCAGTAGTTCCTTGACAGCGACTAATTCACCCCTCCACTTT. Looking up the rest from reference TRBV19 and TRBJ1-6 gives the full variable domain: DGGITQSPKYLFRKEGQNVTLSCEQNLNHDAMYWYRQDPGQGLRLIYYSQIVNDFQKGDIAEGYSVSREKKESFPLTVTSAQKNPTAFYLCASSSLTATNSPLHFGNGTRLTVT.

In its sample, this clone was seen once. This rearrangement joins TRBV6-5 to TRBJ2-7, with 9 bases identical to TRBD1. The V and J ends lost 6 bases and 2 bases, in that order; junction bases with no gene match: 5. The CDR3 runs 14 residues. Germline loops: CDR1 MNHEY, CDR2 SVGAGI. CDR3 DNA: TGTGCCAGCAGCCGCCGGACAGGGGCCTACGAGCAGTACTTC. Amino acids: CASSRRTGAYEQYF.

This chain uses TRBV2 with TRBJ2-2; the match to TRBD2 covers 9 bases. The germline V gene has CDR1 SNHLY and CDR2 FYNNEI. The CDR3 runs to 14 residues. J gave up 5 bases and V 2 bases, and 0 bases lay outside the gene matches. The DNA for the CDR3 is TGTGCCAGCAGTGAACTAGCGGGAACCGGGGAGCTGTTTTTT. This sequence encodes CASSELAGTGELFF.

V gene TRBV21-1 combines with J gene TRBJ1-4; TRBD1, the table's D call, lacks a check against the DNA. TRBV21-1 has pseudogene status. This CDR3 is 15 amino acids long. Written as DNA, the CDR3 is TGTGCCAGCAGCAGGTCTCGGGCAGGGGATGAAAAACTGTTTTTT. It yields the protein CASSRSRAGDEKLFF.

This clone has just one count. The genes are TRBV6-5 and TRBJ1-3; weak D call: TRBD1 (5 bases). V lost 0 bases and J lost 4, with 7 bases in between. This CDR3 spans 14 amino acids. Germline CDR1 and CDR2: MNHEY and SVGAGI. This CDR3 reads CASSYSGVGNTIYF. DNA for the CDR3: TGTGCCAGCAGTTACTCAGGGGTCGGAAACACCATATATTTT.

The chain links TRBV5-6 to TRBJ1-1, with D possibly matching TRBD1 (6 bases). With 5 bases removed from V and 6 bases from J, the gap between germline ends came to 17 bases. CDR3 size: 14 residues. Germline V CDR1 and CDR2: SGHDT, YYEEEE. CDR3 sequence (DNA): TGTGCCAGCAGTCTTACCGGGACAAGTTCTGAAGCTTTCTTT. Its protein is CASSLTGTSSEAFF.

The chain couples TRBV19 to TRBJ2-3, with a tentative D call TRBD1 (6 bases). The ends were cut back, 5 bases at V and 1 base at J, with 10 bases in the middle. The CDR3 has 14 residues. CDR1 and CDR2 from the germline V gene are LNHDA and SQIVND (reference sequence). CDR3: CASSLRQGTDTQYF. The CDR3 coding sequence is TGTGCCAGTAGTTTACGACAGGGCACAGATACGCAGTATTTT.

The rearrangement links TRBV6-4 to TRBJ1-2; 7 bases fit TRBD1. CDR3 length equals 13 residues. J was trimmed by 7 bases and V by 2 bases; bases with no gene match: 4. Germline V gene data show CDR1 as MRHNA and CDR2 as SNTAGT. The CDR3 sequence: CASSDNRGSGYTF. The DNA of the CDR3 is TGTGCCAGCAGTGACAACAGGGGATCTGGCTACACCTTC.

The rearrangement joins TRBV28 to TRBJ1-1, with D tentatively TRBD1 (6 bases). CDR3 size: 13 residues. Germline V lookup: CDR1 MDHEN, CDR2 SYDVKM. V was trimmed by 9 bases and J by 4 bases, leaving 15 bases between them. For the CDR3, the DNA is TGTGCCAGTGGGGGCGGGTGGAGCACTGAAGCTTTCTTT. Translation gives CASGGGWSTEAFF.

This clone was detected only a few times. This chain connects TRBV15 to TRBJ1-5; possible D gene TRBD1, 6 bases. This CDR3 has 18 residues. V was shortened by 0 bases and J by 2 bases, with 17 bases between the two germline ends. The V gene's germline CDR1 is LNHNV and CDR2 YYDKDF (reference sequence). The CDR3 sequence is CATSRDSNTGSGNQPQHF. The CDR3, as DNA: TGTGCCACCAGCAGAGATTCCAATACAGGGAGCGGCAATCAGCCCCAGCATTTT.

This clone was picked up one time. The chain uses TRBV28 and TRBJ2-5, with 12 nucleotides matching TRBD2. The CDR3 sequence is 14 residues long. The germline V gene has CDR1 MDHEN and CDR2 SYDVKM. Unmatched junction bases numbered 5, after V lost 8 bases and J lost 4 bases. The CDR3 region has the DNA TGTGCCAGCCAGCTAGCGGGGGGGCGAGAGACCCAGTACTTC. Amino acid sequence: CASQLAGGRETQYF.

The V call is TRBV14, the J call TRBJ1-2; D is possibly TRBD1 (5 bases). This CDR3 spans 14 amino acids. The germline gives CDR1 SGHDN, CDR2 FVKESK. V gave up 4 bases and J gave up 10 bases, with 19 bases separating them. The CDR3 DNA reads as TGTGCCAGCAGCCCGCTCGGGACGGGACTAGACTACACCTTC. It encodes CASSPLGTGLDYTF.

This clone has more than one count but fewer than ten. The genes are TRBV3-1 (or the pseudogene TRBV3-2) and TRBJ2-7; 9 bases line up with TRBD1. The junction had 7 bases not matched to a gene; V was cut back by 5 bases and J by 5 bases. The V gene's germline CDR1 is LGHDT and CDR2 YNNKEL (reference sequence). CDR3 length equals 14 residues. The CDR3, as DNA: TGTGCCAGCAGCTTGGTGGGACAGGGCGACGAGCAGTACTTC. Protein: CASSLVGQGDEQYF.